The 13 T cell receptor beta chains in this list originate from one sample, sequenced in a study of cytomegalovirus exposure and HLA in healthy donors. PCR employed 60 Vbeta and 13 Jbeta primers. Sequencing was performed with immunoSEQ multiplex PCR; in TCRdb, only in-frame clones are kept and a portion is missing. The sample shows 100,000 or so clones, around 74% of them seen only once. The sequencing input was PBMCs. The receptors come from a woman in her thirties or forties in good health and CMV-seropositive.

The J gene is TRBJ2-7, the V gene TRBV27; 12 bases map to TRBD1. Looked up from germline, CDR1 is MNHEY and CDR2 is SMNVEV (reference sequence). V was clipped by 4 bases and J by 7 bases; unmatched bases: 11. This CDR3 is 16 amino acids long. CDR3 in DNA: TGTGCCAGCAGTTCGGTACCGGGACAGGGGGCGGGGGAGCAGTACTTC. Protein: CASSSVPGQGAGEQYF.

This clone was recorded only once. V is TRBV11-2 and J is TRBJ2-3; TRBD1 agrees at 9 bases. The CDR3 is 15 amino acids. The V gene's germline CDR1 is SGHAT and CDR2 FQNNGV. The V gene end was trimmed by 5 bases and the J gene end by 4 bases; junction bases not matched to a gene: 7. CDR3 DNA sequence: TGTGCCAGCAGCCCGACAGGGGGACTTCCAGATACGCAGTATTTT. It encodes CASSPTGGLPDTQYF.

The V gene is TRBV27, the J gene TRBJ2-7; D perhaps matches TRBD1 (6 bases). Trimming removed 9 bases from V and 5 bases from J, with 23 bases in between. The germline CDR1 and CDR2 sequences are MNHEY and SMNVEV (reference sequence). CDR3 length: 15 amino acids. Here the CDR3 reads CASRKSGTWGHEQYF. CDR3 bases: TGTGCCAGTCGAAAGTCCGGGACATGGGGTCACGAGCAGTACTTC.

The chain recombines TRBV5-1 with TRBJ1-2; no reliable D call. Germline lookup yields CDR1 SGHRS and CDR2 YFSETQ. The CDR3 covers 15 residues. V was trimmed by 1 base and J by 4 bases, leaving 14 bases between them. The CDR3 DNA reads as TGCGCCAGCAGCTTGACCCAGTCGCTTGGCTATGGCTACACCTTC. Amino acids: CASSLTQSLGYGYTF.

The V call is TRBV9, the J call TRBJ1-2, with 7 bases identical to TRBD1. Germline CDR1 and CDR2: SGDLS and YYNGEE. Losses at the gene ends were 3 bases for V and 4 bases for J; bases not matched to a gene: 12. The CDR3 runs 16 residues. The CDR3 DNA is TGTGCCAGCAGCGCGGAGCACAACAGGGGTTCCTATGGCTACACCTTC. This translates into CASSAEHNRGSYGYTF.

This clone showed up many times. The rearrangement joins TRBV4-2 to TRBJ1-4, with D perhaps TRBD1 (6 bases). Per the germline V gene, CDR1 is LGHNA and CDR2 is YNFKEQ. The CDR3 is 16 amino acids. Trimming took off 1 base at V and 7 bases at J, with 16 bases between the two ends. The DNA for the CDR3 is TGTGCCAGCAGCCAAGCGGAGTCCGGGACACCTGAAAAACTGTTTTTT. The encoded protein is CASSQAESGTPEKLFF.

The chain has TRBV7-9 and TRBJ1-2; D gene uncertain. CDR3 length: 15 amino acids. The germline CDR1 and CDR2 sequences are SEHNR and FQNEAQ (reference sequence). The germline V and J ends were trimmed by 1 base and 1 base, with 10 bases remaining between them. The CDR3, as DNA: TGTGCCAGCAGCTTAGTAACAGCTATTAACTATGGCTACACCTTC. Residues: CASSLVTAINYGYTF. The variable domain in full, with the rest retrieved from reference TRBV7-9 and TRBJ1-2, is DTGVSQNPRHKITKRGQNVTFRCDPISEHNRLYWYRQTLGQGPEFLTYFQNEAQLEKSRLLSDRFSAERPKGSFSTLEIQRTEQGDSAMYLCASSLVTAINYGYTFGSGTRLTVV.

This clone has just a few counts. The chain uses TRBV20-1 and TRBJ2-2, with D perhaps TRBD2 (6 bases). Per the germline V gene, CDR1 is DFQATT and CDR2 is SNEGSKA (reference sequence). V was clipped by 5 bases and J by 6 bases, with 7 bases between them. The CDR3 is made up of 11 amino acids. The CDR3 sequence: CSAGRPGELFF. As DNA, the CDR3 is TGCAGTGCTGGGAGGCCCGGGGAGCTGTTTTTT.

The gene calls are TRBV18 and TRBJ1-3; 8 bases map to TRBD1. The CDR3 totals 16 residues. The germline V gene has CDR1 KGHSH and CDR2 LQKENI. The trim removed 5 bases at V and 1 base at J, leaving 7 bases unmatched. The CDR3 loop reads CASSSITGGSGNTIYF. CDR3 bases: TGTGCCAGCTCATCAATAACAGGGGGGTCTGGAAACACCATATATTTT.

In its sample, this clone was seen a few times. The CDR3 loop is CASSPIGTGPSYEQYF. CDR3 DNA sequence: TGTGCCAGCAGCCCAATCGGGACAGGCCCCTCCTACGAGCAGTACTTC. J is TRBJ2-7 and V is TRBV7-9, with 8 bases identical to TRBD1. In germline, CDR1 is SEHNR, CDR2 FQNEAQ (reference sequence). With 5 bases clipped from V and 0 bases from J, the junction kept 9 bases outside the gene matches. The CDR3 is made up of 16 amino acids. The full variable domain, in which reference TRBV7-9 and TRBJ2-7 provide the parts outside the CDR3, is DTGVSQNPRHKITKRGQNVTFRCDPISEHNRLYWYRQTLGQGPEFLTYFQNEAQLEKSRLLSDRFSAERPKGSFSTLEIQRTEQGDSAMYLCASSPIGTGPSYEQYFGPGTRLTVT.

The V gene is TRBV29-1, the J gene TRBJ2-3; tentative D call: TRBD1 (5 bases). CDR3 size: 17 residues. In germline, CDR1 is SQVTM, CDR2 ANQGSEA. Deletions cut 4 bases from V and 0 bases from J, with 20 bases between. CDR3 residues: CSVGQPLPLTSTDTQYF. DNA for the CDR3: TGCAGCGTTGGACAGCCGTTACCCTTAACTAGCACAGATACGCAGTATTTT.

V gene TRBV4-1 combines with J gene TRBJ1-2; 9 positions match TRBD1. V trimming: 4 bases; J trimming: 4 bases; junction bases outside the gene matches: 16. The germline CDR1 and CDR2 sequences are MGHRA and YSYEKL. The CDR3 is made up of 18 amino acids. CDR3 nucleotide sequence: TGCGCCAGCAGCCCAAAGGTGGTTTACAGGGGGCGAATCTATGGCTACACCTTC. Translation: CASSPKVVYRGRIYGYTF.

The chain employs TRBV4-1 and TRBJ2-3, with unresolved D. Trimming removed 0 bases from V and 3 bases from J, with 16 bases in between. Germline CDR1 and CDR2: MGHRA and YSYEKL. The CDR3 runs 17 residues. The chain's CDR3 is CASSQDELHYGTDTQYF. The CDR3 DNA reads as TGCGCCAGCAGCCAAGACGAACTGCACTACGGGACAGATACGCAGTATTTT.